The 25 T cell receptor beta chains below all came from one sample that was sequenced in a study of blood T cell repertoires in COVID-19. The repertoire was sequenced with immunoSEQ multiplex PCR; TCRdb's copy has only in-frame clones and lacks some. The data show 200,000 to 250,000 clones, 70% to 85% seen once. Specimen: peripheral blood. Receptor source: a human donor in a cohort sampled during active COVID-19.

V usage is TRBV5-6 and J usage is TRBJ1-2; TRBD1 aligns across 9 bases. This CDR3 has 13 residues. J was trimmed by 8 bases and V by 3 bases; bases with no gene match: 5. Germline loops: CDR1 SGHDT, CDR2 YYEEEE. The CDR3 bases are TGTGCCAGCAGCTGGGGACAGGGAAAGGGCTACACCTTC. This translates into CASSWGQGKGYTF.

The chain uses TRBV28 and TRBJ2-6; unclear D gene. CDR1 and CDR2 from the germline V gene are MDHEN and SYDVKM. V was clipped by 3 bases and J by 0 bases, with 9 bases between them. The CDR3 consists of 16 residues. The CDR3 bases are TGTGCCAGCAGTTTTTCTGGCCGCTCTGGGGCCAACGTCCTGACTTTC. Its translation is CASSFSGRSGANVLTF.

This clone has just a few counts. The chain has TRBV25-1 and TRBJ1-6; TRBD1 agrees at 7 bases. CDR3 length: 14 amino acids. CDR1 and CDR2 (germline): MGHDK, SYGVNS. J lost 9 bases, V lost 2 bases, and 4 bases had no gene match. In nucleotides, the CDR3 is TGTGCCAGCAGTGAAACAGGGGTTATTTCACCCCTCCACTTT. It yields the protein CASSETGVISPLHF.

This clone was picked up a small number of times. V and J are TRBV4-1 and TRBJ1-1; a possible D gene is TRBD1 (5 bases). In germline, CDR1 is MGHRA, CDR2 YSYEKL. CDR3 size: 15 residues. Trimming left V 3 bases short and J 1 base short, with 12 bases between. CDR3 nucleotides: TGCGCCAGCAGCCAGGGGCCAAGAACGAACACTGAAGCTTTCTTT. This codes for CASSQGPRTNTEAFF.

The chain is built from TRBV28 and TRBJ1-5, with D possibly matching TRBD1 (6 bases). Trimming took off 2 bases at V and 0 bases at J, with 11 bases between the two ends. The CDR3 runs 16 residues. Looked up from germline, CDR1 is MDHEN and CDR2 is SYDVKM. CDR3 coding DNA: TGTGCCAGCAGTTTAACAGGGAGCTATAGCAATCAGCCCCAGCATTTT. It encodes CASSLTGSYSNQPQHF.

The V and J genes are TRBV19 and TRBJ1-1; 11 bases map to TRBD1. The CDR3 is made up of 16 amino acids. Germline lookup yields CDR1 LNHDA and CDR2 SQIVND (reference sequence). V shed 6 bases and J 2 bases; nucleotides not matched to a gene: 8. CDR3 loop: CASSNPGQGDNTEAFF. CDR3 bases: TGTGCCAGTAGCAACCCGGGACAGGGGGATAACACTGAAGCTTTCTTT.

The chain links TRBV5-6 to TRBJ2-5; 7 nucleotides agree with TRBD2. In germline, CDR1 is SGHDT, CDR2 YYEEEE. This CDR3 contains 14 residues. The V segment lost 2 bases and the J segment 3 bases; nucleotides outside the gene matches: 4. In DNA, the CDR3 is TGTGCCAGCAGCTTATGGGGGAGGGAAGAGACCCAGTACTTC. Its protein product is CASSLWGREETQYF.

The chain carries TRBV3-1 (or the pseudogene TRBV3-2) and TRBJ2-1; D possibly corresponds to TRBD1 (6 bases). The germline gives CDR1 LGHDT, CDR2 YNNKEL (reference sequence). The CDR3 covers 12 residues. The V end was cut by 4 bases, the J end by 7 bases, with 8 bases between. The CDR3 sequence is CASSRQGNEQFF. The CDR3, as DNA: TGTGCCAGCAGCCGGCAGGGGAATGAGCAGTTCTTC.

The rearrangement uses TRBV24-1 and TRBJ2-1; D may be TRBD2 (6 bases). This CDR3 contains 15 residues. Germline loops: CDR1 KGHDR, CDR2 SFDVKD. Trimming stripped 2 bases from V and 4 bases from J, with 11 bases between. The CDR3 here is CATSDSGLAYNEQFF. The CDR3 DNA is TGTGCCACCAGTGATTCGGGACTCGCATACAATGAGCAGTTCTTC.

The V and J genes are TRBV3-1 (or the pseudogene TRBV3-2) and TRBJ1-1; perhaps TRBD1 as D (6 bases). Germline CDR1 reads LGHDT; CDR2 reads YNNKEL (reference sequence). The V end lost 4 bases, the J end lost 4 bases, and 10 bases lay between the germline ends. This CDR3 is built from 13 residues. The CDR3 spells CASSPRDITEAFF. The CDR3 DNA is TGTGCCAGCAGCCCCCGGGACATCACTGAAGCTTTCTTT.

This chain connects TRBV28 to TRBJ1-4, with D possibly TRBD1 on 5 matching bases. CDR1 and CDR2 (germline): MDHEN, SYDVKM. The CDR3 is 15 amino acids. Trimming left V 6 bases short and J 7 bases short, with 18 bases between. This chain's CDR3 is CASRDRGGRGEKLFF. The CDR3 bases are TGTGCCAGCAGAGACCGGGGAGGGAGGGGTGAAAAACTGTTTTTT. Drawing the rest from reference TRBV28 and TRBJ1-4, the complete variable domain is DVKVTQSSRYLVKRTGEKVFLECVQDMDHENMFWYRQDPGLGLRLIYFSYDVKMKEKGDIPEGYSVSREKKERFSLILESASTNQTSMYLCASRDRGGRGEKLFFGSGTQLSVL.

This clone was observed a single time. In DNA form, the CDR3 reads TGTGCCAGCAGCCAAGTGGCCCGGGGGCCCCAGCATTTT. It is translated as CASSQVARGPQHF. This rearrangement joins TRBV3-1 (or the pseudogene TRBV3-2) to TRBJ1-5; D is unclear. CDR1 and CDR2 from the germline V gene are LGHDT and YNNKEL (reference sequence). Between the trimmed V and J ends, which lost 1 base and 9 bases, there was a span of 10 bases. This CDR3 is built from 13 residues.

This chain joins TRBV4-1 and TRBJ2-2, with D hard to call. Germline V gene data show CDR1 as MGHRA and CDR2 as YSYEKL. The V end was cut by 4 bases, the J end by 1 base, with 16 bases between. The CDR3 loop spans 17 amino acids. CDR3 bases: TGCGCCAGCAGCCCGTTTGTTGCTAATTGGAACACCGGGGAGCTGTTTTTT. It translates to CASSPFVANWNTGELFF.

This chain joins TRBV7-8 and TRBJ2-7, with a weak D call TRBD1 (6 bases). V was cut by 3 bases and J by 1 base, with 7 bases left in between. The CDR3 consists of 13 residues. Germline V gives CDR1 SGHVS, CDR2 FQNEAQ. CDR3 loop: CASSFDRSYEQYF. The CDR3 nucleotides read TGTGCCAGCAGCTTTGACAGGTCCTACGAGCAGTACTTC.

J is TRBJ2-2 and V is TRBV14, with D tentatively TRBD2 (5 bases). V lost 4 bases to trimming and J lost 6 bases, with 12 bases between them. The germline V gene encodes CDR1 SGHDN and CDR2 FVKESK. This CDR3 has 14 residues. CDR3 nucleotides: TGTGCCAGCAGCCTGGGAGTCCCACCCGGGGAGCTGTTTTTT. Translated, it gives CASSLGVPPGELFF.

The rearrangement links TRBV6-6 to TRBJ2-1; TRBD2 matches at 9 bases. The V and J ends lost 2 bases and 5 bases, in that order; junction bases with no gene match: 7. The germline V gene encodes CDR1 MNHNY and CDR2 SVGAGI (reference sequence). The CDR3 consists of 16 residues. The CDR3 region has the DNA TGTGCCAGCAGTTACCACCTAGCGGGATTGAACAATGAGCAGTTCTTC. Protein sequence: CASSYHLAGLNNEQFF.

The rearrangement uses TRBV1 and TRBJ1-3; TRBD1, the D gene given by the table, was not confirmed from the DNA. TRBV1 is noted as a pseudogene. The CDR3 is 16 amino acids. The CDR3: CTSSQGFRDSGNTIYF. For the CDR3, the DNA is TGCACCAGCAGCCAAGGCTTCAGGGACTCTGGAAACACCATATATTTT.

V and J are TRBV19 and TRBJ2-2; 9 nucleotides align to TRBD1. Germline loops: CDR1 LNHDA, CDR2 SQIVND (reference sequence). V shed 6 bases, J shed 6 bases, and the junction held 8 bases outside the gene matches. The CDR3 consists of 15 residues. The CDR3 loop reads CASRLGTGIAGELFF. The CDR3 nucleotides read TGTGCCAGTAGGTTGGGGACAGGGATAGCCGGGGAGCTGTTTTTT.

The CDR3 region is CASSLRAGKGEQYF. The DNA of the CDR3 is TGCGCCAGCAGCTTGCGTGCAGGGAAGGGCGAGCAGTACTTC. The chain employs TRBV5-1 and TRBJ2-7; TRBD1 might be the D (5 bases). The CDR3 has 14 residues. V lost 1 base to trimming and J lost 6 bases, with 14 bases between them. The V gene's germline CDR1 is SGHRS and CDR2 YFSETQ.

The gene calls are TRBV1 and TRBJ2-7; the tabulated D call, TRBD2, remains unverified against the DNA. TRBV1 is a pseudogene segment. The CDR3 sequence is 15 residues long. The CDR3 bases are TGCACCAGCAGCCAAGGCGGGAGGGGTGGGTACGAGCAGTACTTC. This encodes CTSSQGGRGGYEQYF.

CDR3 DNA sequence: TGTGCCAGCTCTCCAGGACAGGGGAAAGAGACCCAGTACTTC. Translating it yields CASSPGQGKETQYF. This chain joins TRBV18 and TRBJ2-5; TRBD1 aligns across 9 bases. Germline V gives CDR1 KGHSH, CDR2 LQKENI. The trim removed 6 bases at V and 3 bases at J, leaving 5 bases unmatched. The CDR3 contains 14 residues.

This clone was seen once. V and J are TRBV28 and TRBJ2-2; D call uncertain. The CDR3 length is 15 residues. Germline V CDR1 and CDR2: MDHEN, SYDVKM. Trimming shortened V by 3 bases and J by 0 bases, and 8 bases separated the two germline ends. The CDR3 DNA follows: TGTGCCAGCAGTTTTATAAACTCGAACACCGGGGAGCTGTTTTTT. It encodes CASSFINSNTGELFF.

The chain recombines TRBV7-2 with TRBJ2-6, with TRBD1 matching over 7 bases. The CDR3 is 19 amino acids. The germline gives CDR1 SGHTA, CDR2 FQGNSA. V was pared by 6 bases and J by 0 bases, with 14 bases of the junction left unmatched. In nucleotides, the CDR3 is TGTGCCAGCAGAGCTCTCCGGGACAGACAAATCTCTGGGGCCAACGTCCTGACTTTC. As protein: CASRALRDRQISGANVLTF.

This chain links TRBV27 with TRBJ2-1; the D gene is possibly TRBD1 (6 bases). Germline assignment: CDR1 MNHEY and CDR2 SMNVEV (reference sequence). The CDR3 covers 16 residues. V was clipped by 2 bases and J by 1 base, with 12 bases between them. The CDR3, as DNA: TGTGCCAGCAGTTTAGGGACAAGGTTATCCTACAATGAGCAGTTCTTC. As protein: CASSLGTRLSYNEQFF.

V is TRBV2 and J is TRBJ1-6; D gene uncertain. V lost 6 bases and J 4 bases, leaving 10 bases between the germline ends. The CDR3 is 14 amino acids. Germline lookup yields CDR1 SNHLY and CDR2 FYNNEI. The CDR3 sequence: CASRLTSYNSPLHF. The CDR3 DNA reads TGTGCCAGCAGGCTTACAAGTTATAATTCACCCCTCCACTTT.